The 7 T cell receptor beta chains given below trace back to one sample, sequenced in a study of Ad26.COV2.S vaccination and SARS-CoV-2 variants. The repertoire was sequenced with immunoSEQ multiplex PCR; TCRdb's copy has only in-frame clones and lacks some. The sample contains about 400,000 clones, around nine tenths of which appear only once. Indicated treatment: approximately 18 received Ad26.COV2.S at low or high dose, single or two shots; several received placebo; per-sample allocation not given. The investigators took samples on day 63 after the first vaccine or placebo injection. The material sequenced was peripheral blood, taken in a trial of Ad26.COV2.S vaccine versus placebo. The receptors were sampled from a person aged 18-65 years who received the Ad26.COV2.S COVID-19 vaccine or a placebo.

This rearrangement joins TRBV5-4 to TRBJ2-4; 8 positions agree with TRBD2. This CDR3 is built from 14 residues. Unmatched junction bases numbered 2, after V lost 1 base and J lost 5 bases. CDR1 is SGHNT and CDR2 is YYREEE in the germline V gene (reference sequence). CDR3 sequence: CASSLRSGENIQYF. Written as DNA, the CDR3 is TGTGCCAGCAGCTTGCGTAGCGGGGAAAACATTCAGTACTTC.

On this clone: Distinct nucleotide sequences in the sample also encode this CDR3. V gene TRBV5-4 combines with J gene TRBJ2-1, with 10 bases matching TRBD2. The V and J ends lost 0 bases and 7 bases, in that order; junction bases with no gene match: 7. The CDR3 is 16 residues long. Germline assignment: CDR1 SGHNT and CDR2 YYREEE (reference sequence). The CDR3 DNA reads as TGTGCCAGCAGCTTGGCCAGCGGGAGGGCCGGAAATGAGCAGTTCTTC. Protein product: CASSLASGRAGNEQFF.

This chain uses TRBV27 with TRBJ2-5; TRBD2 aligns across 12 bases. From germline, CDR1 is MNHEY and CDR2 SMNVEV (reference sequence). Trimming at V came to 0 bases and at J to 2 bases, leaving 4 bases not matched to a gene. This CDR3 region has 17 residues. The CDR3 region has the DNA TGTGCCAGCAGTTTATCCAGGACTAGCGGGACTCAAGAGACCCAGTACTTC. Its translation is CASSLSRTSGTQETQYF.

The rearrangement links TRBV5-1 to TRBJ2-5; 7 bases line up with TRBD2. CDR3 length: 13 residues. V gave up 2 bases and J gave up 3 bases; unmatched junction bases: 1. Germline loops: CDR1 SGHRS, CDR2 YFSETQ. The CDR3 loop is CASSLRGEETQYF. For the CDR3, the DNA is TGCGCCAGCAGCTTACGGGGGGAAGAGACCCAGTACTTC.

J is TRBJ2-2 and V is TRBV28, with TRBD1 matching 7 bases. Trimming at V came to 3 bases and at J to 6 bases, leaving 10 bases not matched to a gene. CDR1 and CDR2 (germline): MDHEN, SYDVKM. CDR3 length: 16 residues. DNA of the CDR3: TGTGCCAGCAGTTTCTCCGGGACAGCGAGACCCGGGGAGCTGTTTTTT. Its translation: CASSFSGTARPGELFF.

V and J are TRBV19 and TRBJ2-7; tentatively, D is TRBD1 or TRBD2 (5 bases each). V lost 10 bases and J 4 bases, leaving 23 bases between the germline ends. The germline V gene has CDR1 LNHDA and CDR2 SQIVND (reference sequence). The CDR3 is 15 amino acids. The CDR3 region is CATSVGASADYEQYF. The CDR3 region has the DNA TGTGCCACCTCTGTCGGGGCCTCAGCAGATTACGAGCAGTACTTC.

The chain carries TRBV6-5 and TRBJ2-2; D may correspond to TRBD1 or TRBD2 (5 bases each). The CDR3 runs to 15 residues. Trimming stripped 6 bases from V and 3 bases from J, with 14 bases between. Germline V gives CDR1 MNHEY, CDR2 SVGAGI. The CDR3 loop reads CASRWGKLDTGELFF. The CDR3 nucleotides are TGTGCCAGCAGATGGGGGAAGTTAGACACCGGGGAGCTGTTTTTT.